Described below is a single T cell receptor (beta chain) sequence and its context. Its antigen target is currently unknown. Base qualities are not at hand, and no much larger clone is one base apart. The data belong to a study of identical twins (dated by TCRdb to about 2016). The study in broad terms: The study deep-sequenced TCR alpha and beta repertoires from monozygotic twins, unrelated adults of various ages and cord blood to test whether fetal clonotypes persist. To rule out contamination, the twin experiments were replicated at different times with different library preparation protocols.

The library was produced with 5' RACE. These reads were obtained on an Illumina HiSeq 2000. A universal primer binding site was added through template switching, and the final cDNA carried a unique molecular identifier so that TCR cDNA molecules could be counted accurately. Specific primers in the conserved constant-segment region were used to synthesize first-strand cDNA for TCR alpha and beta chains. To control for contamination, every cDNA library carried two barcodes: a SMART-Mk sample barcode plus Illumina barcodes. TruSeq adapter sequences along with Illumina sample barcodes were introduced in two successive PCR steps. The TCR alpha and beta cDNA libraries were sequenced on the Illumina HiSeq platform using custom primers. In the original analysis: MiGEC was used to process raw reads and extract unique molecular identifiers, and MiXCR was used to find CDR3 positions. Recombination models were inferred per individual with the repgenHMM and IGoR tools using an EM algorithm. The tcR package in R was used for shared clonotype analysis, with sharing normalized by the product of cloneset sizes. Out-of-frame nonproductive sequences were analyzed to study raw recombination free of thymic and clonal selection effects. TCRdb applied fastp at Q25 and MiXCR to the public reads, then kept only in-frame beta chains. CDR3 protein sequences are deduplicated, and each keeps its most common genes and DNA. TCRdb's processing, not the study's, gives the V and J calls here. For this sample the table gives 200,000 to 250,000 distinct CDR3 sequences, of which roughly 7.5% were detected only once. The ten largest clones take up 1.5% to 2.5% of the sample.

Every donor was a healthy Caucasian. The twin cohort consisted of three pairs of female monozygotic twins, all aged roughly 18 to 29 years. Miltenyi CD45RO+ enrichment and human naive T-cell isolation kits were used to isolate memory (CD45RO+) and naive T cells from PBMC. Summary of the overall study and its limitations: Zero-insertion analyses could be partly confounded by invariant T cells such as MAIT and iNKT, though diverse VJ usage argued against such confounding for most clonotypes. In beta out-of-frame sequences, excess twin sharing was weaker, because having fewer shared sequences lowered the signal-to-noise ratio. Compared with coincidental sharing between unrelated individuals, out-of-frame TCR alpha sequences shared between twins showed an excess of sequences with low generation probability. Recombination models systematically underestimated out-of-frame TCR alpha sharing in monozygotic twins but agreed with sharing between unrelated individuals. Conclusions relied on cross-sectional statistical analysis, since the same donors could not be followed over many years. Fewer insertions were carried by abundant cord blood beta clonotypes; a weaker similar trend was observed in young adult naive repertoires, while no such trend was observed in memory repertoires.

From its cysteine to its phenylalanine, the CDR3 spans 16 amino acids. CDR3 DNA only is kept here, 48 bases in frame from base 1. V is shortened by 0 bases, J by 8 bases, and the region joining them spans 18 bases. Taken from the germline V gene (reference sequence), the CDR1 and CDR2 loops are SGHKS and YYEKEE. Separately, the same data were catalogued under a study of yellow fever vaccine responses in identical twins. The second investigation adds: According to the authors, in identical twins the way T cells responded to vaccination appeared partly convergent and partly personalized. The study precisely tracked vaccine-responding T cell clones in identical twins.

This sequence originates from a woman aged 18 to 35 in good health. Recombination joined TRBV5-5 with TRBJ2-1; no D gene can be assigned with confidence. Sequencing was done on a sample of memory (CD45RO+) T cells sorted from blood. Reading the label with the study, this specimen's cell subset or site is: CD45RO+ enriched T cells. The CDR3 here reads CASSLVRPTRVDEQFF. The DNA is as follows: TGTGCCAGCAGCTTGGTACGGCCAACAAGGGTGGATGAGCAGTTCTTC.